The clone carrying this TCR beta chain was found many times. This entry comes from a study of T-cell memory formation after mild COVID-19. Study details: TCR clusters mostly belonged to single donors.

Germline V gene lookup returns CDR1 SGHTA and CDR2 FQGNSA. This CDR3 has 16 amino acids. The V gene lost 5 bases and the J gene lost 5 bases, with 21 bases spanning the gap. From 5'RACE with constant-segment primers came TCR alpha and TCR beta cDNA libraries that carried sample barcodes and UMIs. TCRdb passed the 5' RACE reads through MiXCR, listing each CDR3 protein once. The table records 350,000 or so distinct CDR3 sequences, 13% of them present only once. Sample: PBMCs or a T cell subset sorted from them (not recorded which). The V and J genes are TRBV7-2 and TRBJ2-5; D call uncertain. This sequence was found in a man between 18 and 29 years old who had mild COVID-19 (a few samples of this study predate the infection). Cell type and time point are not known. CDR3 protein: CASSLGPGGRRETQYF. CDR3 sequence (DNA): TGTGCCAGCAGCCTTGGGCCCGGCGGACGACGGGAGACCCAGTACTTC.